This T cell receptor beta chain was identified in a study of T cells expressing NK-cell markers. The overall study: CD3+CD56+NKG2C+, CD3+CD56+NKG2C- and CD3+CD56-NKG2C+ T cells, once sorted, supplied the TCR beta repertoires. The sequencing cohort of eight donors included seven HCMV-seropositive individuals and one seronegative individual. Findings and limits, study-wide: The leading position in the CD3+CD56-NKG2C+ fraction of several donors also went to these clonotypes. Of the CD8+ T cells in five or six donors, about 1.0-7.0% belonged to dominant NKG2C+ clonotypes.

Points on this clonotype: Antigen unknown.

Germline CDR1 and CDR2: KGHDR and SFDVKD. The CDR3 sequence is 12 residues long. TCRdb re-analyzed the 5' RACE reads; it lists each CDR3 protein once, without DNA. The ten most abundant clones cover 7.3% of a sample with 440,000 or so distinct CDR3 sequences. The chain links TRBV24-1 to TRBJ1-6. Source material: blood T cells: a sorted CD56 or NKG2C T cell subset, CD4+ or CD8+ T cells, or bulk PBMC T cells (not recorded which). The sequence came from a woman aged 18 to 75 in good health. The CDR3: CATSDPLSPLHF.